This T cell receptor beta chain was captured in a study of neoadjuvant anti-PD-1 for oral cavity cancer. Study in general: Patients mostly received three to four biweekly nivolumab doses at 3 mg/kg before surgery. Findings and limits, study-wide: Post-treatment tumors with larger preexisting clones showed more shrinkage.

Measured with immunoSEQ multiplex PCR; TCRdb has only the in-frame clones, and not every one. The sample has thousands of clones; 59% are singletons. Time point meaning: after neoadjuvant nivolumab, at surgical resection. This clone was recorded once. Its antigen is undetermined. V was pared by 7 bases and J by 0 bases, with 9 bases between. The germline V gene encodes CDR1 MNHNS and CDR2 SASEGT. The CDR3 totals 14 residues. This material consisted of tumor tissue, taken after nivolumab (anti-PD-1) treatment. This chain uses TRBV6-1 with TRBJ1-4; D is perhaps TRBD1 (6 bases). This receptor was taken from a person aged 40-85 years with oral cavity squamous cell carcinoma. CDR3 sequence: CASKQGPTNEKLFF. The CDR3 DNA sequence: TGTGCCAGCAAGCAGGGGCCAACTAATGAAAAACTGTTTTTT.